The 12 T cell receptor beta chains given below trace back to one sample, sequenced in a study of T cell changes during pregnancy in multiple sclerosis. The method was immunoSEQ multiplex PCR; TCRdb's version includes in-frame clones alone and lacks a portion of them. Of 95,000 to 110,000 clones listed, about 91% were seen once; the top ten hold 0.75% to 0.95%. Source: peripheral blood, taken after pregnancy. These receptors were obtained from a female donor with multiple sclerosis, enrolled in a pregnancy study.

The genes are TRBV21-1 and TRBJ2-3; TRBD2 was called by the table and not checked on the DNA. TRBV21-1 is given as a pseudogene. The CDR3 is made up of 18 amino acids. The CDR3 is CASNLAPFLTPSTDTQYF. The CDR3 DNA follows: TGTGCCAGCAACCTTGCGCCCTTCTTAACCCCCAGCACAGATACGCAGTATTTT.

The CDR3 nucleotides are TGTGCCAGCAGCTTAGACTTCCTAGCGGGGGGCTACAATGAGCAGTTCTTC. Translated, it gives CASSLDFLAGGYNEQFF. This chain connects TRBV7-8 to TRBJ2-1, with TRBD2 identical over 11 bases. With V trimmed by 1 base and J by 3 bases, 5 bases remained unmatched. CDR1 is SGHVS, CDR2 FQNEAQ, per germline. The CDR3 runs to 17 residues.

The rearrangement uses TRBV19 and TRBJ2-5; 8 bases match TRBD1. This CDR3 region has 15 residues. Germline trimming cut 5 bases from V and 1 base from J; bases unmatched to any gene: 6. Germline values: CDR1 LNHDA, CDR2 SQIVND (reference sequence). CDR3 sequence (DNA): TGTGCCAGTAGTCGGACAGGGATCGCCCAAGAGACCCAGTACTTC. Its translation: CASSRTGIAQETQYF.

The J gene is TRBJ2-7, the V gene TRBV2; a possible D gene is TRBD1 (6 bases). This CDR3 is 15 amino acids long. The germline V gene encodes CDR1 SNHLY and CDR2 FYNNEI. V dropped 3 bases and J dropped 6 bases, with 18 bases sitting between them. For the CDR3, the DNA is TGTGCCAGCAGTGACGTAGAGACAGGCCTCTCCGAGCAGTACTTC. Residues: CASSDVETGLSEQYF.

The J gene is TRBJ2-2, the V gene TRBV28; 8 positions match TRBD1. Losses at the gene ends were 2 bases for V and 6 bases for J; bases not matched to a gene: 8. CDR1 MDHEN and CDR2 SYDVKM come from the germline V gene. The CDR3 has 16 residues. The CDR3 here is CASSLGQGQKSGELFF. DNA of the CDR3: TGTGCCAGCAGTTTAGGACAGGGTCAAAAGTCCGGGGAGCTGTTTTTT. The whole variable domain, remainder taken from reference TRBV28 and TRBJ2-2, is DVKVTQSSRYLVKRTGEKVFLECVQDMDHENMFWYRQDPGLGLRLIYFSYDVKMKEKGDIPEGYSVSREKKERFSLILESASTNQTSMYLCASSLGQGQKSGELFFGEGSRLTVL.

This sequence joins TRBV2 and TRBJ1-1; D gene uncertain. V shed 10 bases and J shed 3 bases, with 18 bases lying between them. This CDR3 contains 14 residues. The V gene's germline CDR1 is SNHLY and CDR2 FYNNEI. This CDR3 reads CATRARRIDTEAFF. CDR3 bases: TGTGCCACCCGAGCCAGGAGGATAGACACTGAAGCTTTCTTT.

This chain uses TRBV7-3 with TRBJ2-1, with TRBD2 as a possible D gene (6 bases). V was trimmed by 4 bases and J by 10 bases, leaving 17 bases between them. This CDR3 comprises 14 residues. Looked up from germline, CDR1 is SGHTA and CDR2 is FQGTGA. In DNA form, the CDR3 reads TGTGCCAGCAGCTCGGGACTCACACATGGAGAGCAGTTCTTC. This sequence encodes CASSSGLTHGEQFF.

The chain has TRBV29-1 and TRBJ1-2; TRBD1 matches 9 bases. This CDR3 has 12 residues. CDR1 is SQVTM, CDR2 ANQGSEA, per germline. J was trimmed by 6 bases and V by 7 bases; bases with no gene match: 6. The CDR3 bases are TGCAGCGGAGGGGACAGGGTAGATGGCTACACCTTC. Translated, it gives CSGGDRVDGYTF.

The V and J genes are TRBV5-1 and TRBJ1-2; D uncertain. The CDR3 is 15 amino acids. Trimming took off 4 bases at V and 1 base at J, with 14 bases between the two ends. Germline CDR1 SGHRS, CDR2 YFSETQ. The CDR3: CASSQAPGLNYGYTF. In DNA, the CDR3 is TGCGCCAGCAGCCAGGCCCCAGGCCTTAACTATGGCTACACCTTC.

V and J are TRBV7-9 and TRBJ1-2, with 7 bases matching TRBD1. Germline V CDR1 and CDR2: SEHNR, FQNEAQ (reference sequence). The CDR3 is 15 residues long. The junction had 9 bases not matched to a gene; V was cut back by 3 bases and J by 5 bases. This CDR3 reads CASSFQGQNYYGYTF. CDR3 sequence (DNA): TGTGCCAGCAGCTTTCAGGGACAGAACTATTATGGCTACACCTTC.

Only one count was recorded for this clone. The J gene is TRBJ2-5, the V gene TRBV11-3; D possibly corresponds to TRBD2 (5 bases). Germline V gives CDR1 SGHNT, CDR2 YENEEA. Trimming stripped 2 bases from V and 5 bases from J, with 12 bases between. This CDR3 comprises 14 residues. CDR3 DNA sequence: TGTGCCAGCAGCTTATATGAGGGCGCGGAGACCCAGTACTTC. This codes for CASSLYEGAETQYF.

V usage is TRBV28 and J usage is TRBJ2-3; TRBD1 matches at 7 bases. V lost 3 bases to trimming and J lost 6 bases; unmatched junction nucleotides: 12. The CDR3 spans 16 residues. Germline loops: CDR1 MDHEN, CDR2 SYDVKM. The CDR3 DNA sequence: TGTGCCAGCAGTTTCTGGGCCACAGGGGTTTTGGATACGCAGTATTTT. Protein sequence: CASSFWATGVLDTQYF.